This is a list of T cell receptor beta chains from one sample in a study of identical twins. TCRdb reprocessed the 5' RACE reads via MiXCR and lists one record per CDR3 protein. The data hold 640,000 or so distinct CDR3 sequences, with approximately 6.1% observed a single time. Sequencing input: naive T cells sorted from blood. These receptors were obtained from a man aged 18 to 29 in good health. Each CDR3 is given with its conserved first and last residue. A D gene is named only where the DNA matches it firmly. Part of the rows lack a size; the others show once, few, many or a class for expanded clones.

clone_size: few; d_call: NA; v_call: TRBV11-2; cdr3_length: 12; j_call: TRBJ2-2; cdr3_aa: CASSPRARELFF; cdr3_nt: TGTGCCAGCAGCCCAAGGGCCCGGGAGCTGTTTTTT
clone_size: few; d_call: NA; v_call: TRBV7-8; cdr3_length: 16; j_call: TRBJ2-3; cdr3_aa: CASSDRDGRLPDTQYF; cdr3_nt: TGTGCCAGCAGCGACCGGGACGGACGGTTACCAGATACGCAGTATTTT
clone_size: few; d_call: NA; v_call: TRBV5-1; cdr3_length: 14; j_call: TRBJ2-2; cdr3_aa: CASSLGDYTGELFF; cdr3_nt: TGCGCCAGCAGCTTGGGGGATTACACCGGGGAGCTGTTTTTT
clone_size: NA; d_call: NA; v_call: TRBV3-1; cdr3_length: 12; j_call: TRBJ2-1; cdr3_aa: CASSHYTNEQFF; cdr3_nt: TGTGCCAGCAGCCATTATACTAATGAGCAGTTCTTC
clone_size: many; d_call: TRBD2; v_call: TRBV25-1; cdr3_length: 15; j_call: TRBJ2-1; cdr3_aa: CASRKLAGEGGEQFF; cdr3_nt: TGTGCCAGCAGAAAACTAGCGGGAGAAGGAGGTGAGCAGTTCTTC
clone_size: many; d_call: NA; v_call: TRBV6-5; cdr3_length: 17; j_call: TRBJ1-5; cdr3_aa: CASSHSSGGGACQPQHF; cdr3_nt: TGTGCCAGCAGTCACTCCTCAGGCGGGGGCGCATGTCAGCCCCAGCATTTT
clone_size: many; d_call: NA; v_call: TRBV5-1; cdr3_length: 13; j_call: TRBJ2-2; cdr3_aa: CASALTRTGELFF; cdr3_nt: TGCGCCAGTGCCTTGACTAGGACCGGGGAGCTGTTTTTT
clone_size: NA; d_call: TRBD2; v_call: TRBV7-9; cdr3_length: 15; j_call: TRBJ2-1; cdr3_aa: CASSLARGRDNEQFF; cdr3_nt: TGTGCCAGCAGCTTAGCGCGTGGGAGGGACAATGAGCAGTTCTTC
clone_size: many; d_call: NA; v_call: TRBV18; cdr3_length: 16; j_call: TRBJ1-1; cdr3_aa: CASSLRGGKMNTEAFF; cdr3_nt: TGTGCCAGCTCACTACGTGGAGGGAAAATGAACACTGAAGCTTTCTTT
clone_size: NA; d_call: NA; v_call: TRBV3-1; cdr3_length: 13; j_call: TRBJ1-4; cdr3_aa: CASSQVFREKLFF; cdr3_nt: TGTGCCAGCAGCCAAGTGTTTAGGGAAAAACTGTTTTTT
clone_size: many; d_call: NA; v_call: TRBV11-2; cdr3_length: 15; j_call: TRBJ1-1; cdr3_aa: CASSNLRGAWTEAFF; cdr3_nt: TGTGCCAGCAGCAACCTGCGGGGGGCATGGACTGAAGCTTTCTTT
clone_size: NA; d_call: NA; v_call: TRBV29-1; cdr3_length: 13; j_call: TRBJ2-2; cdr3_aa: CSVPNRDTGELFF; cdr3_nt: TGCAGCGTCCCAAACAGGGACACCGGGGAGCTGTTTTTT
clone_size: many; d_call: NA; v_call: TRBV29-1; cdr3_length: 13; j_call: TRBJ2-1; cdr3_aa: CSVGGRLNNEQFF; cdr3_nt: TGCAGCGTTGGAGGGCGGCTGAACAATGAGCAGTTCTTC
clone_size: NA; d_call: NA; v_call: TRBV27; cdr3_length: 18; j_call: TRBJ2-1; cdr3_aa: CASSYRSLSLRLDNEQFF; cdr3_nt: TGTGCCAGCAGTTACCGGTCCTTGTCGTTGAGGTTGGACAATGAGCAGTTCTTC
clone_size: many; d_call: NA; v_call: TRBV12-3/TRBV12-4; cdr3_length: 17; j_call: TRBJ2-3; cdr3_aa: CASSFIAGEAGTDTQYF; cdr3_nt: TGTGCCAGCAGTTTCATTGCAGGGGAGGCGGGCACAGATACGCAGTATTTT
clone_size: NA; d_call: TRBD2; v_call: TRBV12-3/TRBV12-4; cdr3_length: 18; j_call: TRBJ2-4; cdr3_aa: CASSLRTSGRVRKNIQYF; cdr3_nt: TGTGCCAGCAGCTTAAGGACTAGCGGGAGGGTTAGAAAAAACATTCAGTACTTC
clone_size: few; d_call: NA; v_call: TRBV24-1; cdr3_length: 18; j_call: TRBJ2-4; cdr3_aa: CATSDLLPLLGEVNIQYF; cdr3_nt: TGTGCCACCAGTGATTTGCTCCCCCTACTAGGGGAGGTAAACATTCAGTACTTC
clone_size: NA; d_call: NA; v_call: TRBV7-6; cdr3_length: 18; j_call: TRBJ2-2; cdr3_aa: CASSLGAARLPHGGELFF; cdr3_nt: TGTGCCAGCAGCTTAGGAGCCGCCAGGCTGCCCCATGGAGGGGAGCTGTTTTTT
clone_size: few; d_call: TRBD1; v_call: TRBV27; cdr3_length: 16; j_call: TRBJ2-1; cdr3_aa: CASSLRQGATYNEQFF; cdr3_nt: TGTGCCAGCAGTTTACGGCAGGGGGCAACCTACAATGAGCAGTTCTTC
clone_size: NA; d_call: NA; v_call: TRBV20-1; cdr3_length: 15; j_call: TRBJ2-7; cdr3_aa: CSARVRDWSINEQYF; cdr3_nt: TGCAGTGCTAGAGTGAGGGACTGGTCCATCAACGAGCAGTACTTC
clone_size: few; d_call: NA; v_call: TRBV20-1; cdr3_length: 13; j_call: TRBJ1-1; cdr3_aa: CSAGGQMNTEAFF; cdr3_nt: TGCAGTGCTGGCGGACAGATGAACACTGAAGCTTTCTTT
clone_size: many; d_call: TRBD2; v_call: TRBV20-1; cdr3_length: 15; j_call: TRBJ2-5; cdr3_aa: CSARGGLAGGETQYF; cdr3_nt: TGCAGTGCTAGGGGAGGACTAGCGGGGGGAGAGACCCAGTACTTC
clone_size: many; d_call: NA; v_call: TRBV3-1; cdr3_length: 14; j_call: TRBJ2-7; cdr3_aa: CASSPAWGAYEQYF; cdr3_nt: TGTGCCAGCAGCCCCGCCTGGGGGGCCTACGAGCAGTACTTC
clone_size: few; d_call: NA; v_call: TRBV20-1; cdr3_length: 13; j_call: TRBJ2-5; cdr3_aa: CSAVRSEKETQYF; cdr3_nt: TGCAGTGCTGTCCGTAGCGAGAAAGAGACCCAGTACTTC
clone_size: many; d_call: TRBD1; v_call: TRBV12-3/TRBV12-4; cdr3_length: 18; j_call: TRBJ2-2; cdr3_aa: CASSLMVWGQTNTGELFF; cdr3_nt: TGTGCCAGCAGTTTAATGGTGTGGGGACAGACGAACACCGGGGAGCTGTTTTTT
clone_size: many; d_call: NA; v_call: TRBV29-1; cdr3_length: 12; j_call: TRBJ2-1; cdr3_aa: CSFTLSGPEQFF; cdr3_nt: TGCAGCTTCACGTTAAGCGGTCCTGAGCAGTTCTTC
clone_size: few; d_call: TRBD2; v_call: TRBV28; cdr3_length: 17; j_call: TRBJ2-3; cdr3_aa: CASSFLPTSGFTDTQYF; cdr3_nt: TGTGCCAGCAGTTTCCTCCCCACTAGCGGTTTCACAGATACGCAGTATTTT
clone_size: many; d_call: NA; v_call: TRBV20-1; cdr3_length: 14; j_call: TRBJ2-1; cdr3_aa: CSARPSGMYNEQFF; cdr3_nt: TGCAGTGCTAGACCCAGCGGAATGTACAATGAGCAGTTCTTC
clone_size: NA; d_call: TRBD1; v_call: TRBV18; cdr3_length: 14; j_call: TRBJ1-2; cdr3_aa: CASSPSAGGGGYTF; cdr3_nt: TGTGCCAGCTCACCATCAGCAGGGGGAGGAGGCTACACCTTC
clone_size: NA; d_call: NA; v_call: TRBV25-1; cdr3_length: 15; j_call: TRBJ2-6; cdr3_aa: CASSDAGSGANVLTF; cdr3_nt: TGTGCCAGCAGTGATGCCGGCTCTGGGGCCAACGTCCTGACTTTC
clone_size: many; d_call: TRBD2; v_call: TRBV27; cdr3_length: 18; j_call: TRBJ2-7; cdr3_aa: CASTRSIGASGRTYEQYF; cdr3_nt: TGTGCCAGCACCCGATCAATAGGGGCTAGCGGGAGAACCTACGAGCAGTACTTC
clone_size: many; d_call: TRBD2; v_call: TRBV5-1; cdr3_length: 18; j_call: TRBJ2-1; cdr3_aa: CASSPSASGSLSYNEQFF; cdr3_nt: TGCGCCAGCAGCCCTAGTGCTAGCGGGAGCCTCTCCTACAATGAGCAGTTCTTC
clone_size: once; d_call: TRBD1; v_call: TRBV20-1; cdr3_length: 13; j_call: TRBJ2-5; cdr3_aa: CSADRGFDETQYF; cdr3_nt: TGCAGTGCCGACAGGGGGTTTGATGAGACCCAGTACTTC
clone_size: many; d_call: NA; v_call: TRBV11-3; cdr3_length: 14; j_call: TRBJ1-4; cdr3_aa: CASSLGTANEKLFF; cdr3_nt: TGTGCCAGCAGCTTGGGTACCGCTAATGAAAAACTGTTTTTT
clone_size: many; d_call: NA; v_call: TRBV29-1; cdr3_length: 13; j_call: TRBJ2-7; cdr3_aa: CSVDSDTSYEQYF; cdr3_nt: TGCAGCGTTGATTCGGACACCTCCTACGAGCAGTACTTC
clone_size: few; d_call: NA; v_call: TRBV24-1; cdr3_length: 16; j_call: TRBJ2-2; cdr3_aa: CATSDAVTVNTGELFF; cdr3_nt: TGTGCCACCAGTGATGCTGTGACAGTGAACACCGGGGAGCTGTTTTTT
clone_size: NA; d_call: NA; v_call: TRBV7-6; cdr3_length: 17; j_call: TRBJ2-6; cdr3_aa: CASSLEAAGSGANVLTF; cdr3_nt: TGTGCCAGCAGCTTAGAAGCCGCGGGCTCTGGGGCCAACGTCCTGACTTTC
clone_size: many; d_call: NA; v_call: TRBV4-3; cdr3_length: 16; j_call: TRBJ2-7; cdr3_aa: CASSQGTAGHSYEQYF; cdr3_nt: TGCGCCAGCAGCCAGGGGACGGCAGGGCACTCCTACGAGCAGTACTTC
clone_size: few; d_call: TRBD1; v_call: TRBV10-3; cdr3_length: 14; j_call: TRBJ2-5; cdr3_aa: CAISGQGSRETQYF; cdr3_nt: TGTGCCATCTCGGGACAGGGTAGTCGGGAGACCCAGTACTTC